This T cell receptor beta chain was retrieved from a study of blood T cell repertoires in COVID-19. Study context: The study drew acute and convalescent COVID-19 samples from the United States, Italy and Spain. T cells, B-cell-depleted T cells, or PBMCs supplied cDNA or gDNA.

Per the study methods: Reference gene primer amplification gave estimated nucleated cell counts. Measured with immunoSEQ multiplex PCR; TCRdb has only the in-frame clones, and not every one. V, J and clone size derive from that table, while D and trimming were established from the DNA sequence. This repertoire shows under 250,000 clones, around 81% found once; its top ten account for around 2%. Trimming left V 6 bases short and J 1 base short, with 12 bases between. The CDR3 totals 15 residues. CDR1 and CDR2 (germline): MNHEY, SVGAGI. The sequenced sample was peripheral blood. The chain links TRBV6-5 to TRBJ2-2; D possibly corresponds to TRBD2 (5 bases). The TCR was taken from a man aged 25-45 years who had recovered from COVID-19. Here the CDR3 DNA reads TGTGCCAGCAGCCTGATACGGGGGAACACCGGGGAGCTGTTTTTT. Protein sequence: CASSLIRGNTGELFF.